This T cell receptor beta chain was sequenced in a study of T cell repertoires in cytomegalovirus infection. Study-level background: Use of recently identified HLA-C-restricted and well-studied HLA-B-restricted CMV epitopes was part of the study. From public TCR beta signatures came an indication of both CMV infection and matching HLA type.

This clonotype showed up many times. Its target is not known. Study outcomes and limitations: In two of eight donors, the top clonotype was HLA-C-restricted CMV-specific.

Germline CDR1 reads SGHTA; CDR2 reads FQGNSA. The CDR3 spans 15 residues. V shed 5 bases and J shed 1 base, with 14 bases lying between them. TCRdb processed the reads anew with MiXCR; each CDR3 protein has one entry. The data contain approximately 910,000 distinct CDR3 sequences, 30% to 40% of them singletons. The sample was cultured CD8+ T cells from PBMCs, taken from culture after CMV antigen stimulation. The rearrangement uses TRBV7-2 and TRBJ2-5, with D tentatively TRBD2 (6 bases). The sequence derives from a human donor in good health (CMV status not recorded). Some clones in this sample may be carry-over from other donors' samples. The CDR3 DNA is TGTGCCAGCAGCCCCTCTGGGGGGATCCAAGAGACCCAGTACTTC. Translation: CASSPSGGIQETQYF.